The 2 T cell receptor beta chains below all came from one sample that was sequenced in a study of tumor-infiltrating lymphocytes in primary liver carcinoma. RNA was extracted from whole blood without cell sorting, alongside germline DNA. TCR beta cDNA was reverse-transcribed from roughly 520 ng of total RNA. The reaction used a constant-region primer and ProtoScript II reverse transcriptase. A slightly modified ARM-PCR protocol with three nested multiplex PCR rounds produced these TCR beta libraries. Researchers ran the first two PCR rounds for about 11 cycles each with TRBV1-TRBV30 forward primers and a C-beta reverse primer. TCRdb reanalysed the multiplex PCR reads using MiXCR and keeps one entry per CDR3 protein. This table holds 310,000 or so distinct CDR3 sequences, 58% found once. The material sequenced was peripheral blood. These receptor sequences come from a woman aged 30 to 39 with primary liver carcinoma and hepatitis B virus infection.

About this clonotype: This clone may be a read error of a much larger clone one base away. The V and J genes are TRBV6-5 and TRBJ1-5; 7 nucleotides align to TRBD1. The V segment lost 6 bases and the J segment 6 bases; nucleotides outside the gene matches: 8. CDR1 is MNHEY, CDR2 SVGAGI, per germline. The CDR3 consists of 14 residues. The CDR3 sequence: CASRSQGGGQPQHF. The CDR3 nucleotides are TGTGCCAGCAGATCCCAGGGGGGAGGTCAGCCCCAGCATTTT.

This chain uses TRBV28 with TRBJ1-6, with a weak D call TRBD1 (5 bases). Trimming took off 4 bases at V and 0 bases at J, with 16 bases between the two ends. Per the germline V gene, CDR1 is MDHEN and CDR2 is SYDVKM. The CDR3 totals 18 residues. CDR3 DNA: TGTGCCAGCAGTTCCGACGGGACCGATAGCTCCTATAATTCACCCCTCCACTTT. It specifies CASSSDGTDSSYNSPLHF.